What follows are 25 T cell receptor beta chains derived from one specimen sequenced in a study of OX40 agonist ivuxolimab in advanced cancers. The data were produced by immunoSEQ multiplex PCR, yet TCRdb's version contains in-frame clones alone and is incomplete. The sample yields 89,000 or so clones, approximately 86% seen once. The specimen was CD4+ or CD8+ T cells sorted from blood, collected in a trial of the OX40 agonist ivuxolimab. The receptors were gathered from an adult with an advanced solid tumor such as melanoma, head and neck, liver or kidney cancer.

V and J are TRBV15 and TRBJ2-5, with TRBD1 matching 9 bases. The CDR3 contains 15 residues. Looked up from germline, CDR1 is LNHNV and CDR2 is YYDKDF (reference sequence). The ends lost 3 bases at V and 7 bases at J; junction bases unmatched: 9. CDR3 loop: CATSSPGTGRGTQYF. Written as DNA, the CDR3 is TGTGCCACCAGCAGCCCCGGGACAGGGAGGGGGACCCAGTACTTC.

CDR3 nucleotides: TGTGCCAGCAGTTCCAGCGGGAGGAGGGGTGCAGATACGCAGTATTTT. Its protein product is CASSSSGRRGADTQYF. This chain links TRBV27 with TRBJ2-3; 9 bases are shared with TRBD2. The CDR3 has 16 residues. The trim removed 4 bases at V and 4 bases at J, leaving 9 bases unmatched. Per the germline V gene, CDR1 is MNHEY and CDR2 is SMNVEV (reference sequence).

The chain links TRBV5-4 to TRBJ2-1; a weak D match, TRBD2 (5 bases). Germline CDR1 and CDR2: SGHNT and YYREEE (reference sequence). The CDR3 covers 16 residues. With 2 bases removed from V and 4 bases from J, the gap between germline ends came to 16 bases. The CDR3 spells CASSFRTPGLYNEQFF. CDR3 DNA: TGTGCCAGCAGCTTTCGGACCCCCGGACTTTACAATGAGCAGTTCTTC.

The chain employs TRBV19 and TRBJ2-5; the D is unclear. V lost 0 bases, J lost 4 bases, and 0 bases lay in between. The CDR3 covers 11 residues. Germline CDR1 and CDR2: LNHDA and SQIVND (reference sequence). CDR3 nucleotides: TGTGCCAGTAGTATAGAAGAGACCCAGTACTTC. It yields the protein CASSIEETQYF.

The chain employs TRBV14 and TRBJ2-5; D call uncertain. V was pared by 2 bases and J by 2 bases, with 12 bases between. The CDR3 is 15 residues long. Germline loops: CDR1 SGHDN, CDR2 FVKESK. CDR3 DNA: TGTGCCAGCAGCCAACTTATCGGTCGGCAAGAGACCCAGTACTTC. Translating gives CASSQLIGRQETQYF.

J is TRBJ1-2 and V is TRBV11-2; D gene uncertain. V was clipped by 5 bases and J by 7 bases, with 11 bases between them. Looked up from germline, CDR1 is SGHAT and CDR2 is FQNNGV. This CDR3 is 12 amino acids long. CDR3 in amino acids: CASSANSRGYTF. The DNA for the CDR3 is TGTGCCAGCAGCGCCAATAGTCGTGGCTACACCTTC.

The V call is TRBV5-8, the J call TRBJ2-1; 10 bases fit TRBD2. With 2 bases clipped from V and 5 bases from J, the junction kept 1 base outside the gene matches. CDR1 and CDR2 (germline): SGHTS, YDEGEE. CDR3 length: 14 residues. In DNA, the CDR3 is TGTGCCAGCAGCTTAGGACTAGCGGACAATGAGCAGTTCTTC. Translation: CASSLGLADNEQFF.

In this sample, this clone turned up a few times. CDR3 region: CASGGGTGTYEQYF. CDR3 DNA sequence: TGTGCCAGCGGTGGAGGCACGGGTACCTACGAGCAGTACTTC. The chain joins TRBV6-6 to TRBJ2-7; perhaps TRBD2 as D (5 bases). V was trimmed by 8 bases and J by 2 bases, leaving 16 bases between them. CDR3 length: 14 amino acids. CDR1 is MNHNY, CDR2 SVGAGI, per germline (reference sequence).

This clone showed up just once. This sequence joins TRBV5-6 and TRBJ2-5, with TRBD2 matching 10 bases. V lost 0 bases, J lost 4 bases, and 6 bases stayed unmatched. CDR1 is SGHDT and CDR2 is YYEEEE in the germline V gene. The CDR3 is 16 residues long. CDR3 sequence (DNA): TGTGCCAGCAGCTTGGTGCTAGCGGGAGTGGGAGAGACCCAGTACTTC. It codes for CASSLVLAGVGETQYF.

This clone turned up a few times. The chain employs TRBV29-1 and TRBJ1-2; D is unclear. CDR3 length equals 11 residues. CDR1 is SQVTM and CDR2 is ANQGSEA in the germline V gene. V lost 4 bases to trimming and J lost 4 bases, with 7 bases between them. The CDR3 is CSVVDFYGYTF. The CDR3 nucleotides are TGCAGCGTTGTAGATTTCTATGGCTACACCTTC.

The chain employs TRBV6-5 and TRBJ2-1; 12 bases map to TRBD1. The CDR3 runs to 15 residues. Looked up from germline, CDR1 is MNHEY and CDR2 is SVGAGI. V was clipped by 9 bases and J by 8 bases; unmatched bases: 11. CDR3 bases: TGTGCCAGTCAAAATGGGGGACAGGGGGCCCATGAGCAGTTCTTC. Its protein is CASQNGGQGAHEQFF.

This clone is a singleton in its sample. CDR3 sequence: CSVGRVVGSYNEQFF. CDR3 DNA: TGCAGCGTTGGTAGGGTAGTGGGTTCCTACAATGAGCAGTTCTTC. This rearrangement joins TRBV29-1 to TRBJ2-1; D not resolved. With 4 bases removed from V and 1 base from J, the gap between germline ends came to 14 bases. Germline CDR1 reads SQVTM; CDR2 reads ANQGSEA. The CDR3 is made up of 15 amino acids.

V is TRBV28 and J is TRBJ2-5; no clear D. The V and J ends lost 5 bases and 4 bases respectively, with 5 bases between them. The CDR3 consists of 11 residues. Per germline, CDR1 MDHEN and CDR2 SYDVKM. The CDR3 nucleotides are TGTGCCAGCAGTAACAGAGAGACCCAGTACTTC. Protein sequence: CASSNRETQYF.

The rearrangement uses TRBV18 and TRBJ1-4, with no clear D. The CDR3 contains 13 residues. Germline CDR1 reads KGHSH; CDR2 reads LQKENI. Trimming removed 0 bases at V and 6 bases at J, with 5 bases between. The CDR3 DNA reads as TGTGCCAGCTCACCACCCGGGGATGAAAAACTGTTTTTT. Translated: CASSPPGDEKLFF.

This clone was found once. The chain has TRBV4-3 and TRBJ2-3; 8 bases fit TRBD2. CDR1 is LGHNA and CDR2 is YSLEER in the germline V gene. The CDR3 sequence is 18 residues long. The ends lost 2 bases at V and 5 bases at J; junction bases unmatched: 15. CDR3 nucleotide sequence: TGCGCCAGCAGCCAAAAGAGAAGCGGGAGAAAGAAAGGAGATACGCAGTATTTT. The encoded protein is CASSQKRSGRKKGDTQYF.

This clone was picked up a small number of times. The rearrangement uses TRBV5-1 and TRBJ2-7; no definite D call. CDR3 size: 14 residues. CDR1 is SGHRS, CDR2 YFSETQ, per germline. V was cut by 0 bases and J by 6 bases, with 13 bases left in between. The CDR3 protein is CASSLGMERSEQYF. The CDR3 coding sequence is TGCGCCAGCAGCTTGGGTATGGAAAGGAGCGAGCAGTACTTC.

The chain uses TRBV29-1 and TRBJ2-5; D is tentatively TRBD1 or TRBD2 (5 bases each). V was pared by 4 bases and J by 4 bases, with 13 bases between. The V gene's germline CDR1 is SQVTM and CDR2 ANQGSEA. The CDR3 is 13 residues long. The CDR3 coding sequence is TGCAGCGTTGGTTGGTGGGGGTCAGAGACCCAGTACTTC. It encodes CSVGWWGSETQYF.

The chain is built from TRBV19 and TRBJ2-5; no clear D gene. Deletions cut 7 bases from V and 5 bases from J, with 14 bases between. The V gene's germline CDR1 is LNHDA and CDR2 SQIVND (reference sequence). This CDR3 spans 13 amino acids. CDR3 amino acids: CASNFGVGETQYF. CDR3 nucleotides: TGTGCCAGTAACTTCGGAGTAGGCGAGACCCAGTACTTC.

This chain links TRBV5-1 with TRBJ2-6, with no clear D. This CDR3 comprises 15 residues. Germline CDR1 is SGHRS and CDR2 is YFSETQ. V lost 3 bases to trimming and J lost 0 bases, with 7 bases between them. The CDR3 is CASSYDGSGANVLTF. CDR3 nucleotides: TGCGCCAGCAGCTACGACGGCTCTGGGGCCAACGTCCTGACTTTC.

The chain employs TRBV6-5 and TRBJ2-1, with D tentatively TRBD2 (6 bases). Germline assignment: CDR1 MNHEY and CDR2 SVGAGI. The V and J ends lost 5 bases and 4 bases respectively, with 9 bases between them. The CDR3 totals 13 residues. As DNA, the CDR3 is TGTGCCAGCAGTCGGGACTTGTACAATGAGCAGTTCTTC. As protein: CASSRDLYNEQFF.

V gene TRBV11-3 combines with J gene TRBJ2-5; 8 positions agree with TRBD2. CDR1 SGHNT and CDR2 YENEEA come from the germline V gene. The CDR3 covers 17 residues. V was pared by 5 bases and J by 2 bases, with 13 bases of the junction left unmatched. Written as DNA, the CDR3 is TGTGCCAGCAGCCCCTCTTCGGGACTAGGGGGGCAAGAGACCCAGTACTTC. Its translation: CASSPSSGLGGQETQYF.

J is TRBJ1-2 and V is TRBV5-4; D not certain. This CDR3 has 15 amino acids. V lost 0 bases, J lost 3 bases, and 12 bases lay in between. Germline V CDR1 and CDR2: SGHNT, YYREEE (reference sequence). The CDR3: CASSLDPGSDYGYTF. In DNA, the CDR3 is TGTGCCAGCAGCTTGGATCCGGGGTCGGACTATGGCTACACCTTC.

The chain carries TRBV2 and TRBJ2-5, with D unclear. The CDR3 is 12 residues long. V was clipped by 7 bases and J by 4 bases, with 10 bases between them. From germline, CDR1 is SNHLY and CDR2 FYNNEI. The CDR3 here is CASTLGRETQYF. In DNA form, the CDR3 reads TGTGCCAGCACTCTTGGGCGAGAGACCCAGTACTTC.

The chain joins TRBV5-4 to TRBJ2-1, with a tentative D call TRBD1 (7 bases). The V end was cut by 1 base, the J end by 1 base, with 12 bases between. The CDR3 is made up of 16 amino acids. Looked up from germline, CDR1 is SGHNT and CDR2 is YYREEE (reference sequence). CDR3 sequence (DNA): TGTGCCAGCAGCTTGTCCGCAGGGGGGTCCTACAATGAGCAGTTCTTC. It translates to CASSLSAGGSYNEQFF.

This clone showed up just once. The chain combines TRBV7-2 with TRBJ2-5; D is tentatively TRBD1 or TRBD2 (5 bases each). V was trimmed by 6 bases and J by 11 bases, leaving 19 bases between them. This CDR3 region has 13 residues. Germline assignment: CDR1 SGHTA and CDR2 FQGNSA. CDR3 bases: TGTGCCAGCAGTAAAAACCCCCTAGGGGAGCAGTACTTC. Translation: CASSKNPLGEQYF.